This TCR beta chain was sequenced for a study of blood T cell repertoires in COVID-19. As for the study in general: Samples came from the United States, Italy and Spain, spanning acute and convalescent COVID-19. The cDNA or gDNA used as material had been derived from T cells, B-cell-depleted T cells, or PBMCs.

Method: immunoSEQ multiplex PCR; TCRdb's copy keeps in-frame clones and lacks some. Altogether more than 250,000 clones are present, 70% to 90% being singletons, with the ten largest covering more than 9%. Adults between roughly 18 and 100 years of age took part from under 25 US areas. Participant-reported clinical history was the basis for cohort assignment. Sequencing was done on a sample of PBMCs or T cells enriched from blood (not recorded which). The receptor was isolated from a woman under 30 who had recovered from COVID-19.

CDR3 sequence reads: CARDLLSRGETQYF. The CDR3, as DNA: TGTGCCAGAGATCTCCTCAGCAGGGGAGAGACCCAGTACTTC. The V gene is TRBV6-5, the J gene TRBJ2-5, with D perhaps matching TRBD1 (6 bases). This CDR3 region has 14 residues. From germline, CDR1 is MNHEY and CDR2 SVGAGI. The V and J ends lost 9 bases and 4 bases respectively, with 18 bases between them.